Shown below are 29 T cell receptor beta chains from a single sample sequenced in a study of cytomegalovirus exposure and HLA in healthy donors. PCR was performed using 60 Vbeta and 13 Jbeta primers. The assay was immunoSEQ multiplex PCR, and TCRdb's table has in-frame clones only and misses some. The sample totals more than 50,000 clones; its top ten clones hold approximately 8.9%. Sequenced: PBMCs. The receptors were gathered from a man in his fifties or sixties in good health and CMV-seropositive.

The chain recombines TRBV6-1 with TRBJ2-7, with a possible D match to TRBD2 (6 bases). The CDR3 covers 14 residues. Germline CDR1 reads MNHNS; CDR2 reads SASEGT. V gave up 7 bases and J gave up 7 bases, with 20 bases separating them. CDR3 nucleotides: TGTGCCAGCACCCCGACGGAGGGTTTACGGGAGCAGTACTTC. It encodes CASTPTEGLREQYF.

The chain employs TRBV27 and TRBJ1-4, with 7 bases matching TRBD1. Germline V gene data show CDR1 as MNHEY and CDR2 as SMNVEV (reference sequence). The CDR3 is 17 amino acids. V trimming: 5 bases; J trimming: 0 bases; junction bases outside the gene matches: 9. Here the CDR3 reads CASSRTGNFATNEKLFF. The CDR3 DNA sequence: TGTGCCAGCAGTCGGACAGGAAACTTCGCAACTAATGAAAAACTGTTTTTT.

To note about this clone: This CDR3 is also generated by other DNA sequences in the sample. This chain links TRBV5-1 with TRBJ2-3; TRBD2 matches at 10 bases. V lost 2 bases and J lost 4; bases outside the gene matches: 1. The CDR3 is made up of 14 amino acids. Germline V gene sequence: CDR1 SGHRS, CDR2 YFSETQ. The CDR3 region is CASSLAGGPDTQYF. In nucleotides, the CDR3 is TGCGCCAGCAGCTTAGCGGGGGGGCCAGATACGCAGTATTTT.

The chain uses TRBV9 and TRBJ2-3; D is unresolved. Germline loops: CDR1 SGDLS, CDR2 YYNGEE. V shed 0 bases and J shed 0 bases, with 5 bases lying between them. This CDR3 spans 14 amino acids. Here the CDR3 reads CASSVASSTDTQYF. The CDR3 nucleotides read TGTGCCAGCAGCGTAGCGTCGAGCACAGATACGCAGTATTTT.

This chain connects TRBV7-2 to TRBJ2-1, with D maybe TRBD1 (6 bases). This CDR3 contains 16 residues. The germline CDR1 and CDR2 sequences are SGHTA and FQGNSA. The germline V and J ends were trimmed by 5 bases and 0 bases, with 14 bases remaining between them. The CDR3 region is CASSRDRLSSYNEQFF. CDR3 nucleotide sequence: TGTGCCAGCAGCCGCGACAGGTTAAGCTCCTACAATGAGCAGTTCTTC.

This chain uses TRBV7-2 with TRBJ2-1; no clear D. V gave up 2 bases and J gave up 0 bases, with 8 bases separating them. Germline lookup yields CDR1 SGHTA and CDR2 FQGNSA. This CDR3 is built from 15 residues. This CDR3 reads CASSLSENSYNEQFF. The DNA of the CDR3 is TGTGCCAGCAGCTTATCGGAGAACTCCTACAATGAGCAGTTCTTC. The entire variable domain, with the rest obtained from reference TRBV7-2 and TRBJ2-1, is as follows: GAGVSQSPSNKVTEKGKDVELRCDPISGHTALYWYRQSLGQGLEFLIYFQGNSAPDKSGLPSDRFSAERTGGSVSTLTIQRTQQEDSAVYLCASSLSENSYNEQFFGPGTRLTVL.

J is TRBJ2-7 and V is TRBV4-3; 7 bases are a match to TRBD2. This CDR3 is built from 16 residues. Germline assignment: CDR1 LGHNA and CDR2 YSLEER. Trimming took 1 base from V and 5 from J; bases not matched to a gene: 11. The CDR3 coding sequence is TGCGCCAGCAGCCAAGGTCCCCTGGCGGGAGCCCACGAGCAGTACTTC. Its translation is CASSQGPLAGAHEQYF.

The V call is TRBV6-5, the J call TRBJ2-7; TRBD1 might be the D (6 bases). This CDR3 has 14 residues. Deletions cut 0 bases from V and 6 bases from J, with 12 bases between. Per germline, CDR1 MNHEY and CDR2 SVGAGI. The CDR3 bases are TGTGCCAGCAGTTACTCGGCGGGCAGGGGCGAGCAGTACTTC. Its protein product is CASSYSAGRGEQYF.

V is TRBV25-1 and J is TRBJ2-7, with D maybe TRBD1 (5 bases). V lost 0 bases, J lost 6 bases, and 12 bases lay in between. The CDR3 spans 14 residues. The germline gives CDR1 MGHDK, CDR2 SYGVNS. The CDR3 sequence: CASSEYSPRGEQYF. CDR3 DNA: TGTGCCAGCAGTGAATACTCTCCTAGGGGCGAGCAGTACTTC.

CDR3 DNA: TGTGCCAGCAGTCGTGCAGTGGGGCGGGGTCTCGGAGAGCAGTACTTC. Translated, it gives CASSRAVGRGLGEQYF. The gene calls are TRBV28 and TRBJ2-7, with a weak D call TRBD2 (6 bases). The CDR3 is made up of 16 amino acids. Germline V gene lookup returns CDR1 MDHEN and CDR2 SYDVKM. V lost 5 bases, J lost 7 bases, and 24 bases lay in between.

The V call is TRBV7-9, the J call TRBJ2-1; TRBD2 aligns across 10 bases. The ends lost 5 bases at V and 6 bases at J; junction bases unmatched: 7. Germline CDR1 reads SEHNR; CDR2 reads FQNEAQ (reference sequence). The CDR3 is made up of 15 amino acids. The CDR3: CASSPLAGVANEQFF. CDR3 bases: TGTGCCAGCAGCCCGCTAGCGGGAGTCGCCAATGAGCAGTTCTTC.

The CDR3 is CASSTDSSGANVLTF. The CDR3 nucleotides read TGTGCCAGCAGTACTGACAGCTCTGGGGCCAACGTCCTGACTTTC. This chain uses TRBV6-1 with TRBJ2-6, with D possibly being TRBD1 (5 bases). Per the germline V gene, CDR1 is MNHNS and CDR2 is SASEGT. Trimming cost V 5 bases and J 0 bases, with 8 bases left between them. This CDR3 spans 15 amino acids.

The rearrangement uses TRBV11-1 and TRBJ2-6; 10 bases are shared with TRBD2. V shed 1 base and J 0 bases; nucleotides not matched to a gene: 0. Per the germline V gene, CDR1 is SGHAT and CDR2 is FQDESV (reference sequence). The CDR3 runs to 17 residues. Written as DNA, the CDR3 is TGTGCCAGCAGCTTAGGGACTAGCGGCTCTGGGGCCAACGTCCTGACTTTC. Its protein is CASSLGTSGSGANVLTF.

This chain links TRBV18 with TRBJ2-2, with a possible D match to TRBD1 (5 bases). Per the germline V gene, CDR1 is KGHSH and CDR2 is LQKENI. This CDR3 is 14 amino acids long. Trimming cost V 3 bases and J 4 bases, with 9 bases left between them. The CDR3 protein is CASSPGQVTGELFF. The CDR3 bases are TGTGCCAGCTCACCGGGGCAGGTCACCGGGGAGCTGTTTTTT. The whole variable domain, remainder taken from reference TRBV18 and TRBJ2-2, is NAGVMQNPRHLVRRRGQEARLRCSPMKGHSHVYWYRQLPEEGLKFMVYLQKENIIDESGMPKERFSAEFPKEGPSILRIQQVVRGDSAAYFCASSPGQVTGELFFGEGSRLTVL.

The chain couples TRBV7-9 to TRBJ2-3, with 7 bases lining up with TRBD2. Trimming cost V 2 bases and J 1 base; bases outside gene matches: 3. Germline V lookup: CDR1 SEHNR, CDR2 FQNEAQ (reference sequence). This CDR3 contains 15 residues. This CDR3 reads CASSLLGGRTDTQYF. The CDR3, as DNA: TGTGCCAGCAGCTTATTGGGAGGGCGCACAGATACGCAGTATTTT.

The CDR3 sequence is CASMETSGGRAQYF. The CDR3 DNA reads TGTGCCAGTATGGAGACTAGCGGGGGTCGGGCCCAGTACTTC. This chain links TRBV19 with TRBJ2-5, with 12 bases fitting TRBD2. This CDR3 is built from 14 residues. Per germline, CDR1 LNHDA and CDR2 SQIVND (reference sequence). The junction had 9 bases not matched to a gene; V was cut back by 7 bases and J by 9 bases. The full variable domain, its missing parts supplied by reference TRBV19 and TRBJ2-5, is DGGITQSPKYLFRKEGQNVTLSCEQNLNHDAMYWYRQDPGQGLRLIYYSQIVNDFQKGDIAEGYSVSREKKESFPLTVTSAQKNPTAFYLCASMETSGGRAQYFGPGTRLLVL.

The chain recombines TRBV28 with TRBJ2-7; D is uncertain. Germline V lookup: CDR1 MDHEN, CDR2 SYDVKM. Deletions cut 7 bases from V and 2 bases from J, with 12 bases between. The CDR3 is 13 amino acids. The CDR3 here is CASTPYSAYEQYF. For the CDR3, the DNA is TGTGCCAGCACCCCCTACAGTGCCTACGAGCAGTACTTC.

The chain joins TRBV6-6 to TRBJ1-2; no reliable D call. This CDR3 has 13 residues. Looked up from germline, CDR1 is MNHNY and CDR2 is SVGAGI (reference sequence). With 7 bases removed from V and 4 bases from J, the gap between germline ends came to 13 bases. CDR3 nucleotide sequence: TGTGCCAGCACCATCCAGGAGGCCTATGGCTACACCTTC. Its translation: CASTIQEAYGYTF.

In DNA form, the CDR3 reads TGTGCCAGCAGCCCGGCAGGGGCCCACGAGCAGTACTTC. Translating gives CASSPAGAHEQYF. J is TRBJ2-7 and V is TRBV9, with a tentative D call TRBD1 (6 bases). The CDR3 is made up of 13 amino acids. In germline, CDR1 is SGDLS, CDR2 YYNGEE. The V end lost 4 bases, the J end lost 5 bases, and 13 bases lay between the germline ends.

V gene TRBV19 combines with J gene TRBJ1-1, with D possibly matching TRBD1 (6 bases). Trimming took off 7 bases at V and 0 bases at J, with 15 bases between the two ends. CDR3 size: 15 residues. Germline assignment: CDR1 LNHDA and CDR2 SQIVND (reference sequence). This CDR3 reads CASTREGTLNTEAFF. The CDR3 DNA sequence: TGTGCCAGTACCAGAGAGGGGACACTGAACACTGAAGCTTTCTTT. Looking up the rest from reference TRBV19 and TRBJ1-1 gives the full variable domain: DGGITQSPKYLFRKEGQNVTLSCEQNLNHDAMYWYRQDPGQGLRLIYYSQIVNDFQKGDIAEGYSVSREKKESFPLTVTSAQKNPTAFYLCASTREGTLNTEAFFGQGTRLTVV.

CDR3 sequence: CASRRTAFNYGYTF. CDR3 nucleotides: TGTGCCAGTAGGCGGACAGCCTTTAACTATGGCTACACCTTC. The V and J genes are TRBV19 and TRBJ1-2; possibly TRBD1 for D (6 bases). The CDR3 covers 14 residues. Trimming left V 6 bases short and J 1 base short, with 12 bases between. Germline assignment: CDR1 LNHDA and CDR2 SQIVND (reference sequence). Full variable domain (rest looked up from reference TRBV19 and TRBJ1-2): DGGITQSPKYLFRKEGQNVTLSCEQNLNHDAMYWYRQDPGQGLRLIYYSQIVNDFQKGDIAEGYSVSREKKESFPLTVTSAQKNPTAFYLCASRRTAFNYGYTFGSGTRLTVV.

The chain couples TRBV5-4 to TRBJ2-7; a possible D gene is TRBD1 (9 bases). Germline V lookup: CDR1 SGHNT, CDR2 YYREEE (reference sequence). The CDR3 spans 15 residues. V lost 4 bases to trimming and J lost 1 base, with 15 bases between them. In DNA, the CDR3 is TGTGCCAGCAGCCCGGGGGGGACAGGGTCCTACGAGCAGTACTTC. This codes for CASSPGGTGSYEQYF.

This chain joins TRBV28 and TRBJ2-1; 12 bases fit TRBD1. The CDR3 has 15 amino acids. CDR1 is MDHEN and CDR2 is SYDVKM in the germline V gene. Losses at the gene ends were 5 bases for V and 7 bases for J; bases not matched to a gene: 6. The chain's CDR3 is CASSLGTGGSNEQFF. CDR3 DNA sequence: TGTGCCAGCAGTCTGGGGACAGGGGGCTCGAATGAGCAGTTCTTC.

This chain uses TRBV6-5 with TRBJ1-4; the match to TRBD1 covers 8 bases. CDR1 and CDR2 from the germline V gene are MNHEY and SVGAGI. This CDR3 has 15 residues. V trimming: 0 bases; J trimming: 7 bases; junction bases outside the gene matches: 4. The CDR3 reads CASSYSMGTGEKLFF. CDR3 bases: TGTGCCAGCAGTTACTCAATGGGGACAGGTGAAAAACTGTTTTTT.

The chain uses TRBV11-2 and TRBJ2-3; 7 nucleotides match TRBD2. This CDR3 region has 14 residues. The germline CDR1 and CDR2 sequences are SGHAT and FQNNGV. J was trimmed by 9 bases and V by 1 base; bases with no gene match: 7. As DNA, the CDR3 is TGTGCCAGCAGCTTAGCGGGGGGTGCCGGGACGCAGTATTTT. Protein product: CASSLAGGAGTQYF.

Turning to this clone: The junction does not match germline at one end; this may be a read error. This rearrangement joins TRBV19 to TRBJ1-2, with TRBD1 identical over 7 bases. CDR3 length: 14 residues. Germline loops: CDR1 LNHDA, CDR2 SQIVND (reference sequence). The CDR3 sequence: CASSLDRANYGYTF. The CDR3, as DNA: TGTGCCAGTAGTCTAGACAGGGCTAACTATGGCTACACCTTC.

The CDR3 DNA is TGTGCCAGCAGCATGGACGGGGGGAACTACGAGCAGTACTTC. Residues: CASSMDGGNYEQYF. J is TRBJ2-5 and V is TRBV7-9; 7 bases match TRBD2. The end of the DNA aligns better with TRBJ2-7, so the J call may be wrong. CDR3 length: 14 residues. Germline V gene sequence: CDR1 SEHNR, CDR2 FQNEAQ (reference sequence).

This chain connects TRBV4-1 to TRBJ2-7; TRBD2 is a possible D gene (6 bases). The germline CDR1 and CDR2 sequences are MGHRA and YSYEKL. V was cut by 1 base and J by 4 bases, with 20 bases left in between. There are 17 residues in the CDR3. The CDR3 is CASSQGPGLLGMYEQYF. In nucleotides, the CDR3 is TGCGCCAGCAGCCAAGGGCCGGGACTCCTCGGAATGTACGAGCAGTACTTC.

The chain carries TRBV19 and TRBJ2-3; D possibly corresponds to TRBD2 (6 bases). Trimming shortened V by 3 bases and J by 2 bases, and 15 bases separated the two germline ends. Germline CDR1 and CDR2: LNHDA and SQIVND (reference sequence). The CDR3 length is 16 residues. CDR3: CASSISGLRLTDTQYF. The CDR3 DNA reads TGTGCCAGTAGTATCTCAGGACTACGGCTCACAGATACGCAGTATTTT.